A selection of T cell receptor beta chains follows, all from one sample in a study of cytomegalovirus exposure and HLA in healthy donors. Data came from immunoSEQ multiplex PCR; TCRdb stores just in-frame clones and leaves some out. The sample lists 190,000 or so clones; roughly four fifths were seen once. The sequenced material came from PBMCs. These receptors were obtained from a woman in her forties or fifties in good health and CMV-seropositive. Both conserved end residues are part of each CDR3. Each record gives: clone size, J gene, V gene, D gene, CDR3 protein, CDR3 DNA. D genes are given only for firm matches. The size entry is marked missing in some rows and otherwise reads once, few, many or a size class.

NA,TRBJ1-1,TRBV28,NA,CASSLRQFTTEAFF,TGTGCCAGCAGTTTGCGACAATTCACCACTGAAGCTTTCTTT
NA,TRBJ1-5,TRBV5-5,NA,CASSLNGYSNQPQHF,TGTGCCAGCAGCTTGAACGGTTATAGCAATCAGCCCCAGCATTTT
NA,TRBJ1-5,TRBV19,NA,CASSPRFTGTRGRNQPQHF,TGTGCCAGTAGTCCGAGGTTCACAGGGACGAGAGGACGCAATCAGCCCCAGCATTTT
NA,TRBJ1-2,TRBV6-1,TRBD1,CASSPPDRVGGYTF,TGTGCCAGCAGTCCCCCGGACAGGGTCGGTGGCTACACCTTC
NA,TRBJ2-1,TRBV5-1,NA,CASSAGGYNEQFF,TGCGCCAGCAGCGCAGGAGGGTACAATGAGCAGTTCTTC
few,TRBJ1-4,TRBV28,NA,CAASTGDNEKLFF,TGTGCCGCGTCGACCGGGGATAATGAAAAACTGTTTTTT
NA,TRBJ2-5,TRBV28,TRBD1,CASSPDRQETQYF,TGTGCCAGCAGCCCGGACAGGCAAGAGACCCAGTACTTC
NA,TRBJ1-1,TRBV5-1,NA,CASSQLPGGDTEAFF,TGCGCCAGCAGCCAGCTGCCAGGCGGGGACACTGAAGCTTTCTTT
NA,TRBJ2-7,TRBV4-1,TRBD1,CASSRTLQGNSYEQYF,TGCGCCAGCAGCCGCACTCTACAGGGGAACTCCTACGAGCAGTACTTC
NA,TRBJ2-7,TRBV5-1,NA,CASSLGAGSYEQYF,TGCGCCAGCAGCTTAGGAGCAGGGTCCTACGAGCAGTACTTC
NA,TRBJ2-1,TRBV11-1,TRBD2,CASSLGLAAHNEQFF,TGTGCCAGCAGCTTAGGGCTAGCGGCGCACAATGAGCAGTTCTTC
NA,TRBJ2-3,TRBV19,NA,CASSIDQAEDTQYF,TGTGCCAGTAGTATAGATCAAGCGGAAGATACGCAGTATTTT
NA,TRBJ2-3,TRBV6-5,NA,CASSPTRGGDTQYF,TGTGCCAGCAGCCCAACTCGTGGAGGAGATACGCAGTATTTT
NA,TRBJ2-7,TRBV13,TRBD2,CASSLKGLAGVTNRYEQYF,TGTGCCAGCAGCTTAAAGGGACTAGCGGGAGTAACTAACCGATACGAGCAGTACTTC
NA,TRBJ1-2,TRBV18,TRBD1,CASSPGQGNYGYTF,TGTGCCAGCTCACCAGGACAGGGTAACTATGGCTACACCTTC
NA,TRBJ1-5,TRBV10-3,NA,CAISESPQGHGNQPQHF,TGTGCCATCAGTGAGTCGCCCCAGGGACATGGCAATCAGCCCCAGCATTTT
NA,TRBJ2-5,TRBV5-4,NA,CASTYTGSETQYF,TGTGCCAGCACCTACACGGGTTCGGAGACCCAGTACTTC
NA,TRBJ2-7,TRBV7-2,NA,CASSWGLADYEQYF,TGTGCCAGCAGCTGGGGACTCGCTGACTACGAGCAGTACTTC
NA,TRBJ1-1,TRBV28,TRBD1,CASRTGVEAFF,TGTGCCAGCAGGACAGGGGTTGAAGCTTTCTTT
NA,TRBJ2-1,TRBV27,TRBD2,CASSKTSGAYNEQFF,TGTGCCAGCAGCAAAACTAGCGGGGCATACAATGAGCAGTTCTTC
NA,TRBJ2-1,TRBV10-1,NA,CASSEVQGQRFF,TGCGCCAGCAGTGAAGTACAGGGACAACGGTTCTTC
NA,TRBJ1-6,TRBV2,NA,CASKQQGHESPLHF,TGTGCCAGCAAGCAACAGGGTCATGAGTCACCCCTCCACTTT
NA,TRBJ2-7,TRBV4-3,NA,CASSREVGNYEQYF,TGCGCCAGCAGCCGGGAGGTGGGCAACTACGAGCAGTACTTC
NA,TRBJ1-3,TRBV10-3,NA,CAIRWTDSGNTIYF,TGTGCCATCAGATGGACAGACTCTGGAAACACCATATATTTT
NA,TRBJ2-1,TRBV7-2,NA,CASSLGQGTYNEQFF,TGTGCCAGCAGCTTAGGTCAGGGAACCTACAATGAGCAGTTCTTC
NA,TRBJ2-7,TRBV7-2,NA,CASSLRGGVTYEQYF,TGTGCCAGCAGCTTACGAGGAGGTGTTACCTACGAGCAGTACTTC
NA,TRBJ1-2,TRBV5-8,NA,CASVLERANYGYTF,TGTGCCAGCGTACTCGAGAGGGCTAACTATGGCTACACCTTC
once,TRBJ2-1,TRBV7-8,NA,CASSFAGSYNEQFF,TGTGCCAGCAGCTTCGCGGGCTCCTACAATGAGCAGTTCTTC
NA,TRBJ1-5,TRBV28,NA,CASRQGPSNQPQHF,TGTGCCAGCAGGCAGGGCCCCAGCAATCAGCCCCAGCATTTT
NA,TRBJ2-2,TRBV19,NA,CAVRARYNTGELFF,TGTGCCGTGAGGGCTCGCTATAACACCGGGGAGCTGTTTTTT
NA,TRBJ2-6,TRBV10-3,TRBD1,CAIRGNEGQGVSGANVLTF,TGTGCCATCAGGGGTAATGAGGGACAGGGGGTGTCGGGGGCCAACGTCCTGACTTTC
NA,TRBJ2-4,TRBV29-1,TRBD1,CSVKGTGNNIQYF,TGCAGCGTGAAAGGGACAGGCAACAACATTCAGTACTTC
NA,TRBJ2-1,TRBV19,NA,CASSMAAHYNEQFF,TGTGCCAGTAGTATGGCTGCCCATTACAATGAGCAGTTCTTC
NA,TRBJ2-1,TRBV5-1,NA,CASKVSLVTYNEQFF,TGCGCCAGCAAAGTATCCCTAGTAACCTACAATGAGCAGTTCTTC
NA,TRBJ1-4,TRBV27,NA,CASSKQGTNEKLFF,TGTGCCAGCAGTAAACAGGGAACTAATGAAAAACTGTTTTTT
NA,TRBJ1-3,TRBV10-3,TRBD1,CAIRDRGQPTIYF,TGTGCCATCAGGGACAGGGGCCAGCCCACCATATATTTT
NA,TRBJ2-3,TRBV5-1,TRBD2,CASSLGGSGMVTDTQYF,TGCGCCAGCAGCTTGGGTGGTAGCGGGATGGTCACAGATACGCAGTATTTT
NA,TRBJ1-2,TRBV7-9,NA,CSSSLDEAAATF,TGTTCCAGCAGCTTAGATGAAGCGGCCGCCACCTTC
NA,TRBJ2-5,TRBV19,TRBD1,CASSTGQGKEETQYF,TGTGCCAGTAGCACGGGACAGGGCAAAGAAGAGACCCAGTACTTC
NA,TRBJ2-7,TRBV11-2,NA,CASSSAGVSYEQYF,TGTGCCAGCAGCTCCGCCGGGGTCTCCTACGAGCAGTACTTC
NA,TRBJ2-7,TRBV2,NA,CASSEQTYEQYF,TGTGCCAGCAGTGAACAGACTTACGAGCAGTACTTC
NA,TRBJ2-7,TRBV6-6,TRBD1,CASSYKSTGGQYF,TGTGCCAGCAGTTACAAATCGACAGGGGGCCAGTACTTC